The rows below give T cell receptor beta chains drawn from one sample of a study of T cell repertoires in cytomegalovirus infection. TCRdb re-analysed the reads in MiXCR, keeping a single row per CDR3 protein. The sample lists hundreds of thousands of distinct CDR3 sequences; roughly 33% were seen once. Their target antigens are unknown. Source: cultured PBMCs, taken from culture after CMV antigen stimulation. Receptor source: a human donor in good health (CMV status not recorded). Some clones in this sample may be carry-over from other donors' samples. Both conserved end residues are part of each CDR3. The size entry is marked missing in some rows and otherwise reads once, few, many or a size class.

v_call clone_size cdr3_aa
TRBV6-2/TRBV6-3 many CASSYLRKTGNTIYF
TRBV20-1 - CSARPSERPYTDTQYF
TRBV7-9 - CASSDRDRGLSSYEQYF
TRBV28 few CASSSHQPQHF
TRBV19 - CASSNGNTDTQYF
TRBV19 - CASSIMGPDTGSLGGEQFF
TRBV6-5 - CASSWGTYNSPLHF
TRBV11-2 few CASSRWTGRNYGYTF
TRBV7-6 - CASSFTGAHNEQFF
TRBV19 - CASSPTEGTQYF
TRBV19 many CASSIGSGTGTQPQHF
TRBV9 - CASSAGGLRDEQFF